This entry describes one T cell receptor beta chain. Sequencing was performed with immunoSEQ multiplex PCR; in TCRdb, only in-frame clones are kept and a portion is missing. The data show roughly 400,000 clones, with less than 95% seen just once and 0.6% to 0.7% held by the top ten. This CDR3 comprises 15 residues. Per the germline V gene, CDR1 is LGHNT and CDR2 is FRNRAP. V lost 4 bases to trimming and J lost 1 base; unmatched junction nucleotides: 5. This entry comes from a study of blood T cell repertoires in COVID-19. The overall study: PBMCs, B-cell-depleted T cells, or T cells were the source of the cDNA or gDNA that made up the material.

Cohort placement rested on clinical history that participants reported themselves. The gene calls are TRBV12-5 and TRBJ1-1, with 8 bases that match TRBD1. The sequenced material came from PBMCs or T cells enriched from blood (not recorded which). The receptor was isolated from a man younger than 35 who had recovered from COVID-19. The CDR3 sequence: CASGWTGRRNTEAFF. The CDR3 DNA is TGTGCTAGTGGTTGGACAGGGAGACGGAACACTGAAGCTTTCTTT.